The sequence of this T cell receptor (beta chain) was determined in a study of T cell repertoires in chronic hepatitis B (dated by TCRdb to between 2018 and 2021). Library preparation employed the immunoSEQ multiplex PCR assay. TCRdb mirrors the immuneACCESS table, restricted to in-frame sequences. Some clones are absent from its copies; in checked studies, under half trace to an unresolved V gene, and the reason for the others is unknown. Here the sample has 710 or so clones; about nine tenths occur a single time. The ten largest clones capture roughly 4.4% of the sample. Comments on this clone: What this receptor recognizes is not known. Base quality data are lacking; no much larger clone is found one base away.

CDR1 is given as ENHRY and CDR2 as SYGVKD, both from the germline V gene. Unmatched junction bases come to 6, with V trimmed by 0 bases and J by 2 bases. From cysteine to phenylalanine, the CDR3 is 17 amino acids long. CDR3 DNA only is kept here, 51 bases in frame from base 1. This TCR came from a human donor with chronic hepatitis B virus infection. The chain is encoded by TRBV10-3 joined to TRBJ2-3; TRBD2 fits 9 bases in the junction. The sequencing sample was made of total CD8+ T cells from PBMCs. The CDR3 reads CAISESRAGGDTDTQYF. The base sequence is TGTGCCATCAGTGAGTCGCGGGCGGGAGGGGACACAGATACGCAGTATTTT.